This entry describes one TCR beta chain. No antigen is known for it. This entry comes from a study of cytomegalovirus exposure and HLA in healthy donors. The PCR used 60 Vbeta and 13 Jbeta primers. How the authors handled the data: It was a later analysis that counted about 80 million unique TCR beta chains, of which roughly 11 million were shared. Data came from immunoSEQ multiplex PCR; TCRdb stores just in-frame clones and leaves some out. Clonal size and the V and J genes are those of that table, whereas D and trimming came from the DNA. The sample yields tens of thousands of clones, around 65% seen once. Study findings and constraints: In a later analysis, common viral pathogens appeared linked to several of the most significant clusters.

The sequence was collected from a man in his 60s in good health and CMV-seropositive. Sequenced material: PBMCs.

CDR3 coding DNA: TGCGCCAGCAGCTTGGACAGCCGAAATGAGCAGTTCTTC. Translated, it gives CASSLDSRNEQFF. This chain joins TRBV5-1 and TRBJ2-1; unclear D gene. The germline gives CDR1 SGHRS, CDR2 YFSETQ. The CDR3 sequence is 13 residues long. The V end was cut by 0 bases, the J end by 7 bases, with 8 bases between. The full variable domain, rest sourced from reference TRBV5-1 and TRBJ2-1, is KAGVTQTPRYLIKTRGQQVTLSCSPISGHRSVSWYQQTPGQGLQFLFEYFSETQRNKGNFPGRFSGRQFSNSRSEMNVSTLELGDSALYLCASSLDSRNEQFFGPGTRLTVL.